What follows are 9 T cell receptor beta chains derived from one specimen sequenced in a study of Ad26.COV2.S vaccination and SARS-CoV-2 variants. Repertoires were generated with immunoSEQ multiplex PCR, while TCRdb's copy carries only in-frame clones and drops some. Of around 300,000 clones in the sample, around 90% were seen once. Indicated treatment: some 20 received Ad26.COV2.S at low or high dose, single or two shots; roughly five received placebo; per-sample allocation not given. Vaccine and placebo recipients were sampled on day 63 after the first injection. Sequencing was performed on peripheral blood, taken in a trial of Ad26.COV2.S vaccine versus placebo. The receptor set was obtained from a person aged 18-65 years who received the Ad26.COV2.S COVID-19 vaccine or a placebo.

CDR3 region: CASSSRMNTEAFF. The CDR3 bases are TGTGCCAGCAGCAGCCGAATGAACACTGAAGCTTTCTTT. This chain uses TRBV13 with TRBJ1-1; D unresolved. CDR1 and CDR2 (germline): PRHDT, FYEKMQ (reference sequence). V was pared by 5 bases and J by 0 bases, with 7 bases between. The CDR3 has 13 residues.

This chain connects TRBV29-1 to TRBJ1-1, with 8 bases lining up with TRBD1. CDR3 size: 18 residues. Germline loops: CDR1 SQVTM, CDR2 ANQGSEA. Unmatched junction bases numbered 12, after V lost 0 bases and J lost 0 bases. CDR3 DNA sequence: TGCAGCGTTGAAGACGCTCCCGGGACAGGAGTCATGAACACTGAAGCTTTCTTT. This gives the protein CSVEDAPGTGVMNTEAFF.

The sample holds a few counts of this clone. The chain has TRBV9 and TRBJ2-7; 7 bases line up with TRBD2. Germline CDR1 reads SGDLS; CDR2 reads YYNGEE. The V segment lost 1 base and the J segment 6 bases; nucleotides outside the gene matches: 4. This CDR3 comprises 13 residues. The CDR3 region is CASSVYERGEQYF. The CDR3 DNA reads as TGTGCCAGCAGCGTATATGAGCGGGGCGAGCAGTACTTC.

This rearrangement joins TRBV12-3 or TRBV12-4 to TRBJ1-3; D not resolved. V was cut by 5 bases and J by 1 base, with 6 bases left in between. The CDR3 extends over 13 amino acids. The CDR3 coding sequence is TGTGCCAGCAGTGGAGGATCTGGAAACACCATATATTTT. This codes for CASSGGSGNTIYF.

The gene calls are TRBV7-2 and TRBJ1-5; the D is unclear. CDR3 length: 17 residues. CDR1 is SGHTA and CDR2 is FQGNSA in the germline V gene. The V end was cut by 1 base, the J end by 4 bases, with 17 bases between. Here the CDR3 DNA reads TGTGCCAGCAGCTTAGTTACGACAACCCTAGGAAATCAGCCCCAGCATTTT. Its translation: CASSLVTTTLGNQPQHF.

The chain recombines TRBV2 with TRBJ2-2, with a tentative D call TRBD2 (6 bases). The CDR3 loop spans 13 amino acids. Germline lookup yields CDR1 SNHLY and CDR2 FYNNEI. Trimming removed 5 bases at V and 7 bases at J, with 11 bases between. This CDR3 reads CASSTMEGGELFF. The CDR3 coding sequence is TGTGCCAGCAGTACGATGGAGGGCGGGGAGCTGTTTTTT.

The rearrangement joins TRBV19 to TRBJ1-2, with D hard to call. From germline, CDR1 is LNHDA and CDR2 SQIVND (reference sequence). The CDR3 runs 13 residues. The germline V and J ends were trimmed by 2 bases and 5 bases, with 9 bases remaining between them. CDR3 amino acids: CASSIKVRYGYTF. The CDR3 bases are TGTGCCAGTAGTATAAAGGTGCGGTATGGCTACACCTTC.

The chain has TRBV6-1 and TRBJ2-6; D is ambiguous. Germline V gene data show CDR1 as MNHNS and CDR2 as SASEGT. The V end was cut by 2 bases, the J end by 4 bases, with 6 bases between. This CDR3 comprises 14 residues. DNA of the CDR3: TGTGCCAGCAGTGAAAGGGCCGGGGCCAACGTCCTGACTTTC. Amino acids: CASSERAGANVLTF.

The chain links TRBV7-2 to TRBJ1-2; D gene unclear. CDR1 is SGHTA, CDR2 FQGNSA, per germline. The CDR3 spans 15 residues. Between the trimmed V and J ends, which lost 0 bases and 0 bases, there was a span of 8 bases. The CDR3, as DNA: TGTGCCAGCAGCTTAGCTTCCGGGACTAACTATGGCTACACCTTC. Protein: CASSLASGTNYGYTF.